The present entry profiles one T cell receptor beta chain with its context. The antigen remains unidentified. Trimming stripped 0 bases from V and 5 bases from J, with 11 bases between. Germline V gene lookup returns CDR1 MNHEY and CDR2 SVGAGI. The CDR3 is 14 residues long. The method was immunoSEQ multiplex PCR; TCRdb's version includes in-frame clones alone and lacks a portion of them. The table includes 100,000 to 150,000 clones, 89% detected once. This specimen comes from a study of cytomegalovirus exposure and HLA in healthy donors. Study results and limitations: Within the 120 or so validation repertoires, first-cohort TCR clusters tended to co-occur, according to a later analysis.

The origin of this receptor is a woman between 18 and 29 years old in good health and CMV-seronegative. The chain joins TRBV6-5 to TRBJ2-7; no clear D gene. Source material: PBMCs. The CDR3 region is CASSYSMGSHEQYF. The CDR3 DNA follows: TGTGCCAGCAGTTACTCGATGGGCAGCCACGAGCAGTACTTC.